This T cell receptor beta chain came from a study of human T cells and chemical hapten exposure. Study in general: Diagnoses of alopecia areata, totalis or universalis occurred in mostly female patients.

The time point here: patch test 1, 2 weeks after DPC sensitization. The treatment denotes: therapeutic diphenylcyclopropenone sensitization with weekly scalp DPC. TCRdb reprocessed the RACE reads via MiXCR and lists one record per CDR3 protein. The repertoire holds 85,000 to 100,000 distinct CDR3 sequences, with about an eighth as singletons. In this sample, this clonotype turned up many times. Its specificity is not known. This CDR3 is built from 14 residues. Per germline, CDR1 KGHSH and CDR2 LQKENI. After removal of 0 bases from V and 4 bases from J, the junction contained 1 base not matched to a gene. Points from the study as a whole: Patch test scores rose with PT1 expanded TCR counts, a positive correlation. Donors, who had alopecia, may show an immune response that differs from healthy people's. Controls had significantly fewer large CDR3 similarity clusters than were formed by expanded TCRs.

The sequenced sample was whole blood, obtained in connection with sensitization to the hapten diphenylcyclopropenone (DPC). The sequence was obtained from a woman between 35 and 50 years old with alopecia areata. Some clones in this sample may be carry-over from other donors' samples. The chain couples TRBV18 to TRBJ1-2; 8 nucleotides line up with TRBD1. The CDR3 loop is CASSPPGTGYGYTF. CDR3 nucleotide sequence: TGTGCCAGCTCACCACCTGGGACAGGCTATGGCTACACCTTC.